This T cell receptor (beta chain) was sequenced for a study of T cells in tuberculosis. Findings of the study overall: Classification accuracy was roughly 90% (AUROC 0.90) with the GMM-specific repertoire. Active tuberculosis alpha repertoires lay closer to GMM-specific TCRs than controls'. Active tuberculosis cases were adults; controls were adolescents.

Only in-frame clones appear in the TCRdb table, and some are missing; sequencing was by immunoSEQ multiplex PCR. The sample records about 34,000 clones, 85% to 95% being singletons. Concerning this clone itself: What it binds is unknown.

The germline CDR1 and CDR2 sequences are SGHRS and YFSETQ. V was clipped by 2 bases and J by 13 bases; unmatched bases: 5. CDR3 size: 12 residues. The sample's time point: new active TB diagnosis, blood taken before or within 7 days of starting treatment. Patients were newly diagnosed, HIV-seronegative, and aged 18 or older. The chain recombines TRBV5-1 with TRBJ2-1; 8 bases agree with TRBD1. This TCR came from an adult with tuberculosis. Sample: PBMCs, taken at tuberculosis diagnosis. CDR3 region: CASSLHGTGQFF. The CDR3 DNA reads TGCGCCAGCAGCTTACACGGGACAGGCCAGTTCTTC.